A selection of T cell receptor beta chains follows, all from one sample in a study of human T cells and chemical hapten exposure. MiXCR, applied by TCRdb to the RACE reads, yields one record per CDR3 protein. The table has 350,000 or so distinct CDR3 sequences, around 7% seen once. This specimen was whole blood, taken in connection with sensitization to the hapten diphenylcyclopropenone (DPC). The receptors stem from a woman aged 18-29 years with alopecia areata. Some clones in this sample may be carry-over from other donors' samples. Both conserved end residues are part of each CDR3. A D gene is named only where the DNA matches it firmly. Part of the rows lack a size; the others show once, few, many or a class for expanded clones.

CASSISSTDTQYF	TGTGCCAGCAGCATATCTAGCACAGATACGCAGTATTTT	.	TRBV7-6	TRBJ2-3	many
CASSYGPYNSPLHF	TGTGCCAGCAGTTATGGCCCCTATAATTCACCCCTCCACTTT	.	TRBV6-6	TRBJ1-6	few
CSATEESYNEQFF	TGCAGTGCTACGGAGGAATCCTACAATGAGCAGTTCTTC	.	TRBV20-1	TRBJ2-1	.
CASGLRSYTF	TGTGCTAGTGGTTTGCGGTCCTACACCTTC	.	TRBV12-5	TRBJ1-2	few
CSVDGTSAQETQYF	TGCAGCGTTGACGGAACTAGCGCCCAAGAGACCCAGTACTTC	TRBD2	TRBV29-1	TRBJ2-5	many
CASSKETGLEQYF	TGCGCCAGCAGCAAGGAAACAGGGCTCGAGCAGTACTTC	.	TRBV4-3	TRBJ2-7	few
CASSLDGANTEAFF	TGTGCCAGCAGCTTAGATGGGGCCAACACTGAAGCTTTCTTT	.	TRBV7-8	TRBJ1-1	.
CASRGRSATNEKLFF	TGTGCCAGCAGGGGGCGGAGTGCAACTAATGAAAAACTGTTTTTT	.	TRBV12-3/TRBV12-4	TRBJ1-4	few
CASSPRTGTGNSPLHF	TGTGCCAGCAGCCCGAGGACGGGGACGGGTAATTCACCCCTCCACTTT	.	TRBV9	TRBJ1-6	few
CSAREPAKVTNSNQPQHF	TGCAGTGCTCGTGAGCCAGCAAAGGTTACAAATAGCAATCAGCCCCAGCATTTT	.	TRBV20-1	TRBJ1-5	.
CASSPGSYNTEAFF	TGTGCCAGCAGTCCGGGGAGCTATAACACTGAAGCTTTCTTT	.	TRBV27	TRBJ1-1	.
CASSLTPDRVATIYF	TGTGCCAGCAGCCTTACTCCCGACAGGGTTGCCACCATATATTTT	TRBD1	TRBV14	TRBJ1-3	many
CASSKTGTGGPGANVLTF	TGTGCCAGCAGTAAAACAGGGACAGGGGGGCCTGGGGCCAACGTCCTGACTTTC	TRBD1	TRBV6-1	TRBJ2-6	few